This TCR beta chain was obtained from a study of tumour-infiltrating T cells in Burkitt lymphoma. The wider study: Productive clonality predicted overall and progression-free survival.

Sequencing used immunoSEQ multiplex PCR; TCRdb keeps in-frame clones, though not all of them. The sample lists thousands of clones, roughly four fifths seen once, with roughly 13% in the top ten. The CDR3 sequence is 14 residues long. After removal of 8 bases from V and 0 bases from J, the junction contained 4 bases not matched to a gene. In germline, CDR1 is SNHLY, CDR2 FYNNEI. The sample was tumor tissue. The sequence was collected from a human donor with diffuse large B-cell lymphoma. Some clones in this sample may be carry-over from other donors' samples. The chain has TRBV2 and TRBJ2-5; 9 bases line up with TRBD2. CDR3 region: CASGGTSHQETQYF. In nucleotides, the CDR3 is TGTGCCAGCGGGGGGACTAGCCACCAAGAGACCCAGTACTTC.